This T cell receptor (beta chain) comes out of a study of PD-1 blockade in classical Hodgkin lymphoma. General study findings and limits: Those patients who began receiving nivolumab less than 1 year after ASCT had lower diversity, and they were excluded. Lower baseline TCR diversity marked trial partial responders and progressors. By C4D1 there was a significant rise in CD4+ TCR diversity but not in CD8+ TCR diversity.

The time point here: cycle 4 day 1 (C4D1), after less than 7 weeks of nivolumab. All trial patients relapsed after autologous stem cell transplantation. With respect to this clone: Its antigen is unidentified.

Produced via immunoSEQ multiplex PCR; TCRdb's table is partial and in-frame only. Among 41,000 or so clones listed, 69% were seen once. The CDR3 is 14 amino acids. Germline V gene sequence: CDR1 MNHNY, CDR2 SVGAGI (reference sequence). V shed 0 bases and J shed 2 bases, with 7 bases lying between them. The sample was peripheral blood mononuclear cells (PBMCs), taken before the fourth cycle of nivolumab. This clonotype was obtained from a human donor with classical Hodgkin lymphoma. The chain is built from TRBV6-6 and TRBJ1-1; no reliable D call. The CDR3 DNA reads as TGTGCCAGCAGTTACTCGATACAAAACACTGAAGCTTTCTTT. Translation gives CASSYSIQNTEAFF.